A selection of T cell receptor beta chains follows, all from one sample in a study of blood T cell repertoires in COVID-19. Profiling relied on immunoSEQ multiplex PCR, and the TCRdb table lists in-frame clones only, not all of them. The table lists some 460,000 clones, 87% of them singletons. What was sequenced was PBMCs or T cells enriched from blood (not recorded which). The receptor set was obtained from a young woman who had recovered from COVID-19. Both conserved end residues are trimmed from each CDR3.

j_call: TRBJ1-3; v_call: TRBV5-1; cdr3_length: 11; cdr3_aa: ASSLRQGDTIY
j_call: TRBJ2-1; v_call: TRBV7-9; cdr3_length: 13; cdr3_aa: ASTGQGHRDNEQF
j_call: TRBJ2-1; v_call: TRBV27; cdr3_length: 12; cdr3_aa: ASSPGDNYNEQF
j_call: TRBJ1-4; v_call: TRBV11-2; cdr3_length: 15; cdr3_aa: ASSSRVRQGKGEKLF
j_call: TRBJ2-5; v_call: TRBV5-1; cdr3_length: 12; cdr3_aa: ASSLQGAQETQY
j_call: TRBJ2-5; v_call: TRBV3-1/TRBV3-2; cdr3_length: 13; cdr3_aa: ASTSLSGGAETQY
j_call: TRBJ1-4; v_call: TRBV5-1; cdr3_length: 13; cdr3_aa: ASSFWGTTNEKLF
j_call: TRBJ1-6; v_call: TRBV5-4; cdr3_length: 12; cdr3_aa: ASSLGGYNSPLH
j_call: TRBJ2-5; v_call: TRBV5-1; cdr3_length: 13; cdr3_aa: ASNSQLAVKETQY
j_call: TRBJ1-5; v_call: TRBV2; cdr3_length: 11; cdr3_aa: ASSVKRDQPQH
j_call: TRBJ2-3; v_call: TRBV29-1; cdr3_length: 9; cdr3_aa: SGTSTDTQY
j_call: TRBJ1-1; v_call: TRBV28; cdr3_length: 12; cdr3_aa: ASSFGRVNTEAF
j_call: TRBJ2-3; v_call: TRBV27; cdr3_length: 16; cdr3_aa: ASSLNLFAARSTDTQY
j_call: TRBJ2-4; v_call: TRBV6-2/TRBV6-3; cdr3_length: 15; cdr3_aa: ASSFRDRDGAKNIQY
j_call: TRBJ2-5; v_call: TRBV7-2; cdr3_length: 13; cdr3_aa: ASSSQWGEQETQY
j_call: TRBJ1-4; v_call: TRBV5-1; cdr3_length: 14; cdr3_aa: ASSPAGADRNEKLF
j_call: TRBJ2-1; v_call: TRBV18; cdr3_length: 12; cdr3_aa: ASSLTQAYNEQF
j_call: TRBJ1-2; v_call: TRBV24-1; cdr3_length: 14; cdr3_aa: ATTAPDTRLEDGYT
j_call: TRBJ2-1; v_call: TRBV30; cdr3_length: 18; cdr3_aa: AWSVRLEFASDSTPPEQF